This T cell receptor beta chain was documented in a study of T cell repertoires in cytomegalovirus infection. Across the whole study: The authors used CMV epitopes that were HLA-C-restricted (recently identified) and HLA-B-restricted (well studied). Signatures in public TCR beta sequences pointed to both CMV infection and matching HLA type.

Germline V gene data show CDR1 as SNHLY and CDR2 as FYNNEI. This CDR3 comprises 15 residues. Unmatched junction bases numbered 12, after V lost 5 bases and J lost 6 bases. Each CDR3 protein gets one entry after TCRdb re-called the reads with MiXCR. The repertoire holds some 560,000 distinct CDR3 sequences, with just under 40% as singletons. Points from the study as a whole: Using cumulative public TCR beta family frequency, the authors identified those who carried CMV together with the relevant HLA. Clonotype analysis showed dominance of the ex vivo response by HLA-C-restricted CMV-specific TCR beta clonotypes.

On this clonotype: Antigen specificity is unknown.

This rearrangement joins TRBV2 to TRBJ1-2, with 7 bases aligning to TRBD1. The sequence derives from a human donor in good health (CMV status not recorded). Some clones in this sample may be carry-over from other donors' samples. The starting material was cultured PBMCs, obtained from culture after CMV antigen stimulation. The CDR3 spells CASSSDRAARNGYTF. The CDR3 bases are TGTGCCAGCAGTTCAGACAGGGCGGCACGGAATGGCTACACCTTC.